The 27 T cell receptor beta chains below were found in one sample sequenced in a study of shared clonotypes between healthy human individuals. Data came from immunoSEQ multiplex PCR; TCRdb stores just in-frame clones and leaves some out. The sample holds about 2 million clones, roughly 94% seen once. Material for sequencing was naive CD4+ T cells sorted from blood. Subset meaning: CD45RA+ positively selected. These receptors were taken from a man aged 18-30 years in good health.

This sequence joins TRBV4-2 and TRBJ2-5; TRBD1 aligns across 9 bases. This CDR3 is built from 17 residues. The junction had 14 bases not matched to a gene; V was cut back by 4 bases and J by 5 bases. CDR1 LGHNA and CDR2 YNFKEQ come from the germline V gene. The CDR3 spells CASSPTGQGTPQETQYF. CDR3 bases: TGTGCCAGCAGCCCGACCGGACAGGGGACTCCCCAGGAGACCCAGTACTTC.

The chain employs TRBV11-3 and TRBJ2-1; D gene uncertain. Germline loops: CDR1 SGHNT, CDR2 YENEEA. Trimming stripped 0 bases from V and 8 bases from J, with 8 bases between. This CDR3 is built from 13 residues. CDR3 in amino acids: CASSLESRDEQFF. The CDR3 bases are TGTGCCAGCAGCTTAGAATCCCGGGATGAGCAGTTCTTC.

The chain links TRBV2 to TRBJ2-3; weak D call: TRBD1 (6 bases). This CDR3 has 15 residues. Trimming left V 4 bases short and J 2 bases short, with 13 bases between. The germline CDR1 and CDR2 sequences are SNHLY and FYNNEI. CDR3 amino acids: CASSVTGSYTDTQYF. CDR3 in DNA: TGTGCCAGCAGTGTGACAGGCTCCTACACAGATACGCAGTATTTT.

CDR3 DNA: TGCGCCAGCAGCTTGGACACCTCCTATAATTCACCCCTCCACTTT. Amino acids: CASSLDTSYNSPLHF. This rearrangement joins TRBV5-1 to TRBJ1-6; D gene ambiguous. Germline assignment: CDR1 SGHRS and CDR2 YFSETQ. Between the trimmed V and J ends, which lost 0 bases and 0 bases, there was a span of 4 bases. The CDR3 has 15 amino acids.

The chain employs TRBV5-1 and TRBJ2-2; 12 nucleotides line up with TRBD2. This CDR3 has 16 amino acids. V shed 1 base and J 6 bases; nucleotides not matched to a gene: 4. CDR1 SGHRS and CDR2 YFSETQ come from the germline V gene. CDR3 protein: CASSLLTSGGAGELFF. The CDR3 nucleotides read TGCGCCAGCAGCTTGCTGACTAGCGGGGGAGCCGGGGAGCTGTTTTTT.

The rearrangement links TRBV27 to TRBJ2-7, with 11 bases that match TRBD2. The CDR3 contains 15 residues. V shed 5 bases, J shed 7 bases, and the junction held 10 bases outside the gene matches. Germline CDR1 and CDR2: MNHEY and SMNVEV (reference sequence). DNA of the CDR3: TGTGCCAGCAGTATCCTCTCTAGCGGGAGGAGGGAGCAGTACTTC. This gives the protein CASSILSSGRREQYF.

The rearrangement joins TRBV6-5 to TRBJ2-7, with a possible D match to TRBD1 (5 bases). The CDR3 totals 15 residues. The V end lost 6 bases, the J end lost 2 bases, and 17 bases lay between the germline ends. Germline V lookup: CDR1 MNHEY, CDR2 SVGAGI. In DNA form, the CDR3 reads TGTGCCAGCAGCCGCTCATCTTTAGGGGCCTACGAGCAGTACTTC. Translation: CASSRSSLGAYEQYF.

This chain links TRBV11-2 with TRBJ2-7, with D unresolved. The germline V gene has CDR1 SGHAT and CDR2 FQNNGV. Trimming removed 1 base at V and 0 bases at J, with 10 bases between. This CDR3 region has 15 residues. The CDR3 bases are TGTGCCAGCAGCTTAGCGTTACAGAGCTCCTACGAGCAGTACTTC. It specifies CASSLALQSSYEQYF.

The CDR3 DNA follows: TGCGCCAGCAGCCAGCGGGACAGCCCCTACAATGAGCAGTTCTTC. Protein product: CASSQRDSPYNEQFF. V gene TRBV4-3 combines with J gene TRBJ2-1; D may be TRBD1 (7 bases). This CDR3 is 15 amino acids long. The ends were cut back, 3 bases at V and 2 bases at J, with 11 bases in the middle. CDR1 and CDR2 (germline): LGHNA, YSLEER.

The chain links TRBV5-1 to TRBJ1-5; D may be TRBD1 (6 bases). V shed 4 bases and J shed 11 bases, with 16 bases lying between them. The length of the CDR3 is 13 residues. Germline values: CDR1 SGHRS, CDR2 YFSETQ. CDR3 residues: CASSRNRDGTQHF. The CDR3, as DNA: TGCGCCAGCAGCCGTAACAGGGATGGGACCCAGCATTTT.

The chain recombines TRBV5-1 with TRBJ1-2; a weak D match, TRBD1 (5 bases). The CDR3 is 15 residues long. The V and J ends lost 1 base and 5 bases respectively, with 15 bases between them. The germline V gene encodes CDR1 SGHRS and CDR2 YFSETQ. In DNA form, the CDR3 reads TGCGCCAGCAGCTTGAATTTCGACAGCAAATATGGCTACACCTTC. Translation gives CASSLNFDSKYGYTF.

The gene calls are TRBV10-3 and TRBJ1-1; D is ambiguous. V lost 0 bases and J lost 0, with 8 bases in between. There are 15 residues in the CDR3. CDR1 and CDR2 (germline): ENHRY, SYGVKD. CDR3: CAISESQLMNTEAFF. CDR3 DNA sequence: TGTGCCATCAGTGAGTCACAGTTGATGAACACTGAAGCTTTCTTT.

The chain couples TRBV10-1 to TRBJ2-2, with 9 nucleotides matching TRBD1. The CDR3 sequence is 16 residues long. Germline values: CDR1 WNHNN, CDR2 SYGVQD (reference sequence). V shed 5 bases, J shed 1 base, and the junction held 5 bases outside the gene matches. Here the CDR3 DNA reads TGCGCCAGCAGTCCGAAGGGACAGGGGAACACCGGGGAGCTGTTTTTT. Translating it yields CASSPKGQGNTGELFF.

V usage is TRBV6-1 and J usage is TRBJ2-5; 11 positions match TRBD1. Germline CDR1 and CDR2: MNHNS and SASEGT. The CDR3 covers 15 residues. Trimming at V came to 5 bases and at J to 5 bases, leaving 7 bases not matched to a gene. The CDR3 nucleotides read TGTGCCAGCAGTCCTAGGGACAGGGGGTGGGAGACCCAGTACTTC. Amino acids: CASSPRDRGWETQYF.

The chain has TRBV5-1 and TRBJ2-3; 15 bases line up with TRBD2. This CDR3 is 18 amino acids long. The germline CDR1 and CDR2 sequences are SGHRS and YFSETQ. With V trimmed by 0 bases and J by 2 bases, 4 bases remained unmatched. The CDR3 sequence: CASSLEGTSGRFTDTQYF. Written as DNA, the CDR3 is TGCGCCAGCAGCTTGGAAGGGACTAGCGGGAGGTTCACAGATACGCAGTATTTT.

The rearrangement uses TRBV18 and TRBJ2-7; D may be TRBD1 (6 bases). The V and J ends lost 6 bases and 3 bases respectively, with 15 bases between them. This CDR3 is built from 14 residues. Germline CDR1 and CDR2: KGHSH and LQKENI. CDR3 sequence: CASSPPGTIYEQYF. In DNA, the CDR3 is TGTGCCAGCTCCCCCCCCGGGACAATCTACGAGCAGTACTTC.

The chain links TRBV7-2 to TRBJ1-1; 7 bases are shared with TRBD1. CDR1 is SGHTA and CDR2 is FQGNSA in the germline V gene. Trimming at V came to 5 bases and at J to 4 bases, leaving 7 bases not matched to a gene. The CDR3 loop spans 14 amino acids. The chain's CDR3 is CASSPQGGVTEAFF. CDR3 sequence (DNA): TGTGCCAGCAGCCCCCAGGGGGGGGTCACTGAAGCTTTCTTT.

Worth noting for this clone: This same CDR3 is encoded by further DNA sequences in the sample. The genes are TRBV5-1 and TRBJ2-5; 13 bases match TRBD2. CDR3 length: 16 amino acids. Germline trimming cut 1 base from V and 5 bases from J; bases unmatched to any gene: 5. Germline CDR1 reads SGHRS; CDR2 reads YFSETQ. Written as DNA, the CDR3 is TGCGCCAGCAGCTTGCCGGGACTAGCGGGAAGGGAGACCCAGTACTTC. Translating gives CASSLPGLAGRETQYF.

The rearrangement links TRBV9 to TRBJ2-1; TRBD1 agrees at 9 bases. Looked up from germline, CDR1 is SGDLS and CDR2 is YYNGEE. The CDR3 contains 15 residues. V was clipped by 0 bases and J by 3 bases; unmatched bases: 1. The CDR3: CASSVAGQGYNEQFF. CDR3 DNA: TGTGCCAGCAGCGTAGCGGGACAGGGCTACAATGAGCAGTTCTTC. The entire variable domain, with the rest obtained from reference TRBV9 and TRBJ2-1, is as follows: DSGVTQTPKHLITATGQRVTLRCSPRSGDLSVYWYQQSLDQGLQFLIQYYNGEERAKGNILERFSAQQFPDLHSELNLSSLELGDSALYFCASSVAGQGYNEQFFGPGTRLTVL.

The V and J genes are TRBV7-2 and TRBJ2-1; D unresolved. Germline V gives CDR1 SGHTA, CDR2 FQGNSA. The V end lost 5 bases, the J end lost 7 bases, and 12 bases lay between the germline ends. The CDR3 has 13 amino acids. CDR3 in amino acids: CASSPPVVNEQFF. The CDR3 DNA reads TGTGCCAGCAGCCCCCCCGTTGTGAATGAGCAGTTCTTC.

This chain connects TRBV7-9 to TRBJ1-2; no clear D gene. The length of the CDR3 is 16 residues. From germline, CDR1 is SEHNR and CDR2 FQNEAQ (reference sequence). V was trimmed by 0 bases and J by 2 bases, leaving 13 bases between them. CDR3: CASSLAGDPVNYGYTF. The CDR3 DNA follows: TGTGCCAGCAGCTTAGCGGGTGATCCAGTCAACTATGGCTACACCTTC.

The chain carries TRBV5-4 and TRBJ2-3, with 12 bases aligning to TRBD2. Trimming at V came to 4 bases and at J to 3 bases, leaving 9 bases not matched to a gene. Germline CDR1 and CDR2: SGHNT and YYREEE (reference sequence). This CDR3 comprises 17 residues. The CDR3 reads CASSLRLAGVATDTQYF. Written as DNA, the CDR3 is TGTGCCAGCAGCCTCCGACTAGCGGGAGTAGCAACAGATACGCAGTATTTT.

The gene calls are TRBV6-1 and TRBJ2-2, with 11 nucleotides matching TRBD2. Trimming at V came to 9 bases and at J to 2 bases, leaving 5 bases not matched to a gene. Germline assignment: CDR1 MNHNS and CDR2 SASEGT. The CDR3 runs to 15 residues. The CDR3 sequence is CASLAGGSNTGELFF. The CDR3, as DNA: TGTGCCAGTCTAGCGGGGGGTTCCAACACCGGGGAGCTGTTTTTT.

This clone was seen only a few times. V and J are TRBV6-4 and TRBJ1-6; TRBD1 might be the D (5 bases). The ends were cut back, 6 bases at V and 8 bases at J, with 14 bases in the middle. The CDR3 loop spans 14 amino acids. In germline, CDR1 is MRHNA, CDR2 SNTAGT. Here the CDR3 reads CASRRGSLDSPLHF. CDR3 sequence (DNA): TGTGCCAGCAGACGGGGCTCTTTGGATTCACCCCTCCACTTT.

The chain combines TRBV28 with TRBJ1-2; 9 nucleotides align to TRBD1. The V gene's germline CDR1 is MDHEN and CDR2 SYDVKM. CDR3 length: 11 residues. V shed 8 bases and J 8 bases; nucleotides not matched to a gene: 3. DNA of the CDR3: TGTGCCAGCGGGACAGGGAGAGGCTACACCTTC. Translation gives CASGTGRGYTF.

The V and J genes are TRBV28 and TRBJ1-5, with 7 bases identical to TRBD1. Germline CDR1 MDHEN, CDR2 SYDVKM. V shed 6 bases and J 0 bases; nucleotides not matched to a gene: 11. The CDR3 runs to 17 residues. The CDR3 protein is CASRVTTGAHSNQPQHF. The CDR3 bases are TGTGCCAGCAGGGTTACAACAGGGGCCCATAGCAATCAGCCCCAGCATTTT. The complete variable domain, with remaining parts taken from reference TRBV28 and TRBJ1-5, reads DVKVTQSSRYLVKRTGEKVFLECVQDMDHENMFWYRQDPGLGLRLIYFSYDVKMKEKGDIPEGYSVSREKKERFSLILESASTNQTSMYLCASRVTTGAHSNQPQHFGDGTRLSIL.

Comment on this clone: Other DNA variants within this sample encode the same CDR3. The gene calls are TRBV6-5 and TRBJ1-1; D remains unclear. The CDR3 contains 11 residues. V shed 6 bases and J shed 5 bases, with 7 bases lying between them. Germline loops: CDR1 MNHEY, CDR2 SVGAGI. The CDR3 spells CASSLGTEAFF. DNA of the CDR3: TGTGCCAGCAGCCTTGGAACTGAAGCTTTCTTT.